These 14 T cell receptor beta chains were all obtained from the same sample, sequenced in a study of T cell responses to AZD1222 COVID-19 vaccine. The protocol was immunoSEQ multiplex PCR, while the TCRdb copy is restricted to in-frame clones and leaves out a portion. The profile shows some 120,000 clones, roughly nine tenths of them singletons. The sample consisted of peripheral blood, taken on day 0 of AZD1222 vaccination. The receptors here all came from an adult in good health.

This clone was seen just once. At one boundary the junction diverges from the germline segment, which might be a read error. V and J are TRBV12-3 or TRBV12-4 and TRBJ2-1; 9 bases line up with TRBD2. CDR3 length: 13 residues. The CDR3, as DNA: TGTGCCAGCAGTGTAGCGGGGGCGAATGAGCAGTTCTTC. This translates into CASSVAGANEQFF.

Comment on this clone: Other DNA variants within this sample encode the same CDR3. The V and J genes are TRBV19 and TRBJ1-5; no definite D call. V shed 1 base and J shed 7 bases, with 8 bases lying between them. CDR3 length: 13 residues. Germline V gene lookup returns CDR1 LNHDA and CDR2 SQIVND (reference sequence). CDR3 in amino acids: CASSIALRQPQHF. The CDR3 nucleotides read TGTGCCAGTAGTATAGCCCTCAGGCAGCCCCAGCATTTT.

The chain carries TRBV3-1 (or the pseudogene TRBV3-2) and TRBJ2-1, with D unclear. Germline-derived CDR1 and CDR2 are LGHDT and YNNKEL (reference sequence). CDR3 length: 16 amino acids. Trimming left V 4 bases short and J 6 bases short, with 19 bases between. The CDR3 loop reads CASSLRVGRTGNEQFF. The CDR3 DNA reads as TGTGCCAGCAGCCTCCGGGTTGGGCGAACGGGCAATGAGCAGTTCTTC.

The genes are TRBV2 and TRBJ1-1; tentatively, D is TRBD1 (5 bases). CDR1 SNHLY and CDR2 FYNNEI come from the germline V gene. This CDR3 region has 12 residues. Trimming cost V 4 bases and J 5 bases, with 8 bases left between them. CDR3 nucleotides: TGTGCCAGCAGTGGGGGGACGACTGAAGCTTTCTTT. Amino acids: CASSGGTTEAFF.

This chain connects TRBV11-2 to TRBJ1-3; D is uncertain. Germline CDR1 reads SGHAT; CDR2 reads FQNNGV. The CDR3 has 13 residues. Trimming cost V 3 bases and J 3 bases, with 6 bases left between them. CDR3 DNA: TGTGCCAGCAGCTTTCTTTTTGGAAACACCATATATTTT. Its translation is CASSFLFGNTIYF. Looking up the rest from reference TRBV11-2 and TRBJ1-3 gives the full variable domain: EAGVAQSPRYKIIEKRQSVAFWCNPISGHATLYWYQQILGQGPKLLIQFQNNGVVDDSQLPKDRFSAERLKGVDSTLKIQPAKLEDSAVYLCASSFLFGNTIYFGEGSWLTVV.

This chain connects TRBV7-2 to TRBJ1-1, with 8 bases matching TRBD1. The ends lost 5 bases at V and 2 bases at J; junction bases unmatched: 4. Germline V CDR1 and CDR2: SGHTA, FQGNSA. The CDR3 consists of 14 residues. This CDR3 is CASSAGQGNTEAFF. DNA of the CDR3: TGTGCCAGCAGCGCCGGACAGGGAAACACTGAAGCTTTCTTT.

This chain uses TRBV21-1 with TRBJ2-7; the D call TRBD1 from the table was never checked on the DNA. TRBV21-1 is given as a pseudogene. The CDR3 spans 18 residues. DNA for the CDR3: TGTGCCAGCAGCAAATCCGACCTCACGGACAGACGGAGAGAGGAGCAGTACTTC. Translation: CASSKSDLTDRRREEQYF.

V usage is TRBV4-2 and J usage is TRBJ1-1; 7 bases line up with TRBD1. Germline loops: CDR1 LGHNA, CDR2 YNFKEQ. This CDR3 contains 16 residues. Unmatched junction bases numbered 17, after V lost 3 bases and J lost 10 bases. CDR3 region: CASSQGRQGNARGAFF. CDR3 coding DNA: TGTGCCAGCAGCCAGGGGCGACAGGGCAACGCGAGGGGAGCTTTCTTT.

This chain joins TRBV19 and TRBJ1-4; TRBD1 matches at 9 bases. This CDR3 contains 15 residues. From germline, CDR1 is LNHDA and CDR2 SQIVND (reference sequence). CDR3 loop: CATNRGQTTNEKLFF. The DNA of the CDR3 is TGTGCGACCAACAGGGGGCAAACGACTAATGAAAAACTGTTTTTT.

This clone was seen a handful of times. The chain has TRBV7-2 and TRBJ1-1; D is unclear. There are 15 residues in the CDR3. The germline V gene encodes CDR1 SGHTA and CDR2 FQGNSA. V lost 5 bases to trimming and J lost 1 base, with 14 bases between them. The CDR3 region has the DNA TGTGCCAGCAGCCCCCATGGAGGGCAGAACACTGAAGCTTTCTTT. Translated: CASSPHGGQNTEAFF.

The V and J genes are TRBV5-1 and TRBJ1-2; D perhaps matches TRBD1 (6 bases). Per the germline V gene, CDR1 is SGHRS and CDR2 is YFSETQ. The CDR3 is made up of 15 amino acids. Trimming took 0 bases from V and 0 from J, leaving 9 bases between them. CDR3 protein: CASSLARGANYGYTF. In nucleotides, the CDR3 is TGCGCCAGCAGCTTGGCCAGGGGAGCTAACTATGGCTACACCTTC.

The rearrangement links TRBV7-2 to TRBJ2-4, with 7 bases identical to TRBD1. Germline V gene sequence: CDR1 SGHTA, CDR2 FQGNSA. V was clipped by 4 bases and J by 6 bases; unmatched bases: 9. The CDR3 consists of 15 residues. CDR3 sequence (DNA): TGTGCCAGCAGCTCGGGACAGTCCCGTATAAACATTCAGTACTTC. This codes for CASSSGQSRINIQYF.

This rearrangement joins TRBV18 to TRBJ1-2; 7 bases line up with TRBD1. This CDR3 is built from 15 residues. Germline assignment: CDR1 KGHSH and CDR2 LQKENI. The ends lost 8 bases at V and 0 bases at J; junction bases unmatched: 9. This CDR3 reads CASRPRDSANYGYTF. The DNA of the CDR3 is TGTGCCAGCCGACCTCGGGACAGCGCTAACTATGGCTACACCTTC.

This clone has just one count. The chain carries TRBV2 and TRBJ1-2; 7 positions agree with TRBD1. This CDR3 has 15 residues. Germline CDR1 and CDR2: SNHLY and FYNNEI. V gave up 3 bases and J gave up 7 bases; unmatched junction bases: 11. This CDR3 reads CASSEETGLFSGYTF. Written as DNA, the CDR3 is TGTGCCAGCAGTGAGGAGACAGGGCTCTTCTCTGGCTACACCTTC.